This T cell receptor (beta chain) was identified in a study of early T cells in non-severe SARS-CoV-2 infection. Study details: It was bulk RNA from unsorted whole blood that was sequenced, and the chains were unpaired.

This clonotype came up many times. V was pared by 6 bases and J by 4 bases, with 6 bases of the junction left unmatched. Germline V gene sequence: CDR1 LNHDA, CDR2 SQIVND (reference sequence). The CDR3 is 14 residues long. Individual cDNA molecules received unique molecular identifiers during library preparation. From the 5' RACE reads, TCRdb called clonotypes with MiXCR, one entry per CDR3 protein. The sample holds tens of thousands of distinct CDR3 sequences, about 5% seen once. The genes are TRBV19 and TRBJ1-5; 7 bases are a match to TRBD1. The receptor's source is an adult who was a healthcare worker with PCR-confirmed SARS-CoV-2 infection or an uninfected control (not recorded which). Sequencing was performed on whole blood, taken at baseline. CDR3 nucleotide sequence: TGTGCCAGTAGCGAAAGACAGGGAAATCAGCCCCAGCATTTT. Its translation: CASSERQGNQPQHF.